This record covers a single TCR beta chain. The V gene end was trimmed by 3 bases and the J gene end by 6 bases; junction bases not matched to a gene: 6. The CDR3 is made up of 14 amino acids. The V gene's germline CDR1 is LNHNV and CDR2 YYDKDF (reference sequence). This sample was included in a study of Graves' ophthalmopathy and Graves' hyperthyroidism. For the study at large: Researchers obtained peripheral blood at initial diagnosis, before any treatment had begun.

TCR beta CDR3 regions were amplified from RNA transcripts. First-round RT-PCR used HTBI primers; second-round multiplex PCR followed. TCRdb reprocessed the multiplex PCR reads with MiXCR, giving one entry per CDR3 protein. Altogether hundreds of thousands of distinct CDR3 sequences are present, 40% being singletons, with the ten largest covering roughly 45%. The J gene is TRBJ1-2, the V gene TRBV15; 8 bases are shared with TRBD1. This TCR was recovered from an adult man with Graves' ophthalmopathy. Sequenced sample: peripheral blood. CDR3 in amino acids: CATSSFGQGNGYTF. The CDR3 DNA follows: TGTGCCACCAGCAGCTTCGGACAGGGCAATGGCTACACCTTC.